The TCR beta chain under discussion was sequenced for a study of shared clonotypes between healthy human individuals. Study observations and caveats: Unshared clonotypes carried lower generation probabilities than those common to all four donors. A few donors showed sharing of roughly 5% of naive CD4 clonotypes.

Trimming at V came to 7 bases and at J to 5 bases, leaving 13 bases not matched to a gene. The CDR3 contains 15 residues. Germline assignment: CDR1 MDHEN and CDR2 SYDVKM. Genomic DNA belonging to each subset was distributed in equal measure over several immunoSEQ plates. Assay: immunoSEQ multiplex PCR; the TCRdb copy retains only in-frame clones and omits some. The repertoire consists of millions of clones, with 85% to 95% occurring once and the leading ten covering 0.13%. With regard to this clone: The antigen remains unidentified.

The TCR sequence derives from a man younger than 35 in good health. The sample was naive CD4+ T cells sorted from blood. This sample's subset: CD45RA+ positively selected. The genes are TRBV28 and TRBJ1-2; 7 nucleotides align to TRBD1. The CDR3 loop reads CASKPSGQPSYGYTF. The CDR3 DNA is TGTGCCAGCAAGCCCTCGGGACAGCCCTCGTATGGCTACACCTTC.